This T cell receptor (beta chain) was obtained from a study of blood T cell repertoires in COVID-19 (dated by TCRdb to between 2020 and 2021). Study-wide context: Samples from collaborators originated in the United States, Italy and Spain and spanned both the acute and convalescent phases of COVID-19. The sample metadata nearly always contained a de-identified subject ID, COVID-19 status, age in years and sex. Samples came from the ongoing ImmuneRACE study (first 160 participants) plus 1,254 subjects from 6 global collaborators. HLA class I and class II types, where available, came from metadata supplied by the sample provider rather than from assay-based typing. The repertoires were made available in a free public database intended to serve as a resource for research on the immune response to SARS-CoV-2. Subjects who had been exposed to COVID-19, were actively infected with it, or had recovered from it provided the deeply sampled blood TCRbeta repertoires that made up the dataset. The prospective study material was composed of cDNA or gDNA derived from T cells, B-cell-depleted T cells, or PBMCs.

This clone has more than one count but fewer than ten. Its antigen is not yet known. No base quality values were provided; no much bigger clone lies one nucleotide off. At one collaborating source in Seattle, patients were enrolled during active infection and were followed longitudinally through the course of disease. Whole blood was collected in K2EDTA tubes by collaborating institutions according to the institutions' own protocols. For TCRbeta analysis, collaborators shipped samples in one of three forms: frozen whole blood, isolated PBMCs, or DNA extracted from either of those sample types. CDR1 and CDR2, looked up from the germline V gene (reference sequence), are MNHEY and SMNVEV. Trimming leaves V shorter by 11 bases and J shorter by 0 bases, with the junction holding 8 bases beyond the gene matches. From cysteine to phenylalanine, the CDR3 is 15 amino acids long. This entry keeps only the CDR3 DNA: 45 bases, framed from base 1.

General findings and caveats noted by the study authors: The quantity of clinical and demographic metadata differed by source and by participant and was supplied without curation.

TCRbeta CDR3 regions were amplified from genomic DNA by means of the immunoSEQ Assay, a bias-controlled multiplex PCR. In the source study's methods: Within the assay, amplification of reference gene primers was used to estimate how many nucleated cells each sample contained. Sequence reads were collapsed and filtered to measure the absolute abundance of every unique TCRbeta CDR3 rearrangement. Productive Simpson clonality was computed per sample as the square root of Simpson's diversity index over productive rearrangements. Imported from immuneACCESS, the table was reduced by TCRdb to in-frame sequences with V and J called. These copies leave out some clones; in studies compared against another copy, an unresolved V gene accounts for under half, and the cause of the remainder is not known. Clone size and V and J calls were adopted from that table, with D and trimming inferred from the DNA. For this sample there are tens of thousands of clones; about four fifths appear just once. Together, the top ten hold under 15% of the sample.

The TCR originated in a man in his fifties or sixties with COVID-19, enrolled during active disease. The source material was peripheral blood. This chain is built from TRBV27 and TRBJ1-3; TRBD1 agrees with 9 junctional bases. In nucleotides, the sequence is TGTGCCCTACAGGGGGCCGACAACTCTGGAAACACCATATATTTT. Translated, this is CALQGADNSGNTIYF.